The clone carrying this T cell receptor beta chain has at least ten counts. No antigen is known for it. This entry is derived from a study of regulatory T cells in long-lasting Graves disease. Findings and limits, study-wide: Persistent disease was characterized by preferential usage of TRBV28, TRBJ1-2 and TRBJ2-5. Patients whose Graves' disease persisted exhibited lower TCR diversity than those newly diagnosed.

According to the study, TCR beta libraries were built with iRepertoire HTBI primers and CDR3-region Arm-PCR. TCRdb reanalysed the multiplex PCR reads using MiXCR and keeps one entry per CDR3 protein. The data show 450,000 to 700,000 distinct CDR3 sequences, with roughly 13% seen just once and roughly 10% held by the top ten. Looked up from germline, CDR1 is SNHLY and CDR2 is FYNNEI. V lost 8 bases, J lost 3 bases, and 13 bases lay in between. The CDR3 covers 13 residues. The time point here: newly diagnosed GD, antithyroid drugs for less than 3 months. After RNA was extracted from PBMCs, the TCR library was made from it. The sample was also reused in another study, on T cells in Graves' hyperthyroidism and ophthalmopathy. As that study records: Prediction of ophthalmopathy progression came a median around 6 months pre-onset.

V usage is TRBV2 and J usage is TRBJ1-2; D is unclear. The sequence was collected from a man in his thirties or forties with Graves disease. The material sequenced was peripheral blood mononuclear cells (PBMCs), taken at new diagnosis, from a patient treated with antithyroid drugs. The CDR3 sequence is CASGYSDHYGYTF. The CDR3 region has the DNA TGTGCCAGCGGATACAGTGACCACTATGGCTACACCTTC.